The 27 T cell receptor beta chains below come from one sample, sequenced in a study of tumor-infiltrating lymphocytes in primary liver carcinoma. Co-extraction yielded RNA and DNA from roughly 21-30 mg of unsorted bulk tissue. The researchers produced TCR beta cDNA from around 0.5 ug total RNA with a constant-region primer. Three-round nested multiplex PCR performed with slightly modified ARM-PCR produced the TCR beta libraries. With TRBV1-TRBV30 forward primers and a C-beta reverse primer, the first two PCR rounds were run for approximately 10 cycles each. TCRdb reprocessed the multiplex PCR reads via MiXCR and lists one record per CDR3 protein. The sample includes about 110,000 distinct CDR3 sequences, around 83% of them seen just once. The specimen sequenced was liver tumor tissue from sampling region 3. Subset: tumor region T3, left-lateral pole. All receptors derive from a man aged 35-49 years with primary liver carcinoma and hepatitis B virus infection.

Of note for this clonotype: The missing conserved phenylalanine or tryptophan at the end of this CDR3 makes a read error likely. The DNA is omitted, as the CDR3 cannot be located on it reliably, and the CDR3 follows TCRdb's listing. J is TRBJ2-5 and V is TRBV12-3 or TRBV12-4; the table's D call TRBD2 went unverified against the DNA. The CDR3 region is 13 residues in length, termini included. Here the CDR3 reads CASSRSGTETQYY.

This clonotype was found once. It is likely a read error, because the conserved phenylalanine at the end of the CDR3 is missing. The DNA is left out, because the CDR3 cannot be placed on it with certainty; the CDR3 is given as TCRdb lists it. The genes are TRBV11-1 and TRBJ2-4; the table's D call of TRBD1 was not tested on the DNA. The CDR3 is made up of 13 amino acids, end residues included. CDR1 SGHAT and CDR2 FQDESV come from the germline V gene (reference sequence). CDR3 in amino acids: CASSRKQDDIEYL.

Notes on this clonotype: One base away lies a much larger clone, so this may be a sequencing read error. V usage is TRBV28 and J usage is TRBJ1-6; D gene uncertain. Germline V lookup: CDR1 MDHEN, CDR2 SYDVKM. This CDR3 contains 14 residues. CDR3 sequence (DNA): TGTGCCAGCAGTCTTAAAAGATATAATTCACCCTTCCACTTT. Translated, it gives CASSLKRYNSPFHF.

Only a few counts were recorded for this clonotype. Since the CDR3 does not end with the conserved phenylalanine or tryptophan, this likely comes from a read error. The chain has TRBV6-5 and TRBJ1-1, with TRBD1 matching over 7 bases. Germline lookup yields CDR1 MNHEY and CDR2 SVGAGI. The CDR3 is 13 residues long. In DNA, the CDR3 is TGTACCGTACAACAGGGGCGGAACACTGAAGCTTTCTTA. Its protein is CTVQQGRNTEAFL.

A remark on this clonotype: An end of the junction differs from the germline gene, which may be a read error. The gene calls are TRBV4-2 and TRBJ1-3; 9 positions agree with TRBD1. Per the germline V gene, CDR1 is LGHNA and CDR2 is YNFKEQ. The CDR3 spans 21 residues. CDR3: CASNQKGLTGGRISSGNTIYF. Written as DNA, the CDR3 is TGTGCCAGCAACCAAAAGGGCTTGACAGGGGGTCGTATTTCCTCTGGAAACACCATATATTTT.

This clonotype was counted a few times. Germline and junction disagree at one end, which may indicate a read error. The chain carries TRBV5-4 and TRBJ1-5; possibly TRBD1 for D (5 bases). The CDR3 is 13 residues long. Germline lookup yields CDR1 SGHNT and CDR2 YYREEE (reference sequence). This chain's CDR3 is CASSKEDNQPQHF. The CDR3 DNA is TGTGCCAGCAGTAAGGAGGACAATCAGCCCCAGCACTTT.

As to this clonotype: It is unclear where the CDR3 begins or ends on the DNA, so no DNA is shown, and the CDR3 is as TCRdb lists it. J is TRBJ2-2 and V is TRBV29-1; TRBD1 is taken as the D call from the table, unchecked against the DNA. Counting both end residues, the CDR3 totals 14 amino acids. Per germline, CDR1 SQVTM and CDR2 ANQGSEA. CDR3 amino acids: CSVLGPGPTGSCFF.

With respect to this clonotype: At one end, the junction sequence differs from germline, possibly due to a read error. The V gene is TRBV6-1, the J gene TRBJ2-7, with D hard to call. The CDR3 is made up of 13 amino acids. Germline CDR1 MNHNS, CDR2 SASEGT. CDR3 nucleotides: TGTGCCAACAGTGAAACTTACGACCTCGGGCAGTATTTC. Its protein is CANSETYDLGQYF.

The sample holds many counts of this clonotype. This sequence joins TRBV5-1 and TRBJ1-1, with 8 nucleotides matching TRBD1. Germline assignment: CDR1 SGHRS and CDR2 YFSETQ. This CDR3 has 13 amino acids. V trimming: 4 bases; J trimming: 4 bases; junction bases outside the gene matches: 3. Here the CDR3 reads CASSTGQGTEAFF. Here the CDR3 DNA reads TGCGCCAGCAGCACCGGACAGGGCACTGAAGCTTTCTTT.

The V gene is TRBV4-1, the J gene TRBJ2-1; TRBD1 might be the D (6 bases). The V and J ends lost 1 base and 8 bases respectively, with 15 bases between them. This CDR3 has 15 amino acids. Germline-derived CDR1 and CDR2 are MGHRA and YSYEKL. Here the CDR3 reads CASSQGLGAWDEQFF. The CDR3 nucleotides are TGCGCCAGCAGCCAAGGACTGGGGGCTTGGGATGAGCAGTTCTTC.

About this clonotype itself: One end of the junction varies from germline; a read error may be responsible. J is TRBJ2-2 and V is TRBV6-5; TRBD1 is a possible D gene (6 bases). Germline CDR1 and CDR2: MNHEY and SVGAGI. This CDR3 region has 19 residues. For the CDR3, the DNA is TGTGCCAGCAATTACTCGAGGCCGGGACATGCGCTAGGCACCGGGGAGCTGTTTTTT. As protein: CASNYSRPGHALGTGELFF.

The chain has TRBV6-2 or TRBV6-3 and TRBJ2-1, with D unclear. The CDR3 contains 14 residues. Between the trimmed V and J ends, which lost 6 bases and 7 bases, there was a span of 16 bases. Germline assignment: CDR1 MNHEY and CDR2 SVGEGT. The CDR3, as DNA: TGTGCCAGCAGATACCTGATAATTGGAAATGAGCAGTTCTTC. Its translation is CASRYLIIGNEQFF.

A word on this clonotype: Germline and junction disagree at one end, which may indicate a read error. The genes are TRBV30 and TRBJ2-1; 8 positions agree with TRBD2. The CDR3 has 13 residues. Germline lookup yields CDR1 GTSNPN and CDR2 SVGIG (reference sequence). The CDR3 is CTWRPSGSNEQFF. The CDR3 DNA follows: TGTACCTGGCGTCCCAGCGGGAGCAATGAGCAGTTCTTC.

A remark on this clonotype: This CDR3 fails to terminate in the conserved phenylalanine or tryptophan, so it likely reflects a read error. The rearrangement uses TRBV5-1 and TRBJ2-3, with no clear D. The CDR3 has 16 amino acids. Germline-derived CDR1 and CDR2 are SGHRS and YFSETQ. The CDR3 DNA is TGCGCCAGCAGCTTGAGGACGGGCGGCAGCACAGATAGGCAGTATTCT. It codes for CASSLRTGGSTDRQYS.

This clonotype was seen many times. The chain joins TRBV6-1 to TRBJ2-5; D gene ambiguous. The length of the CDR3 is 11 residues. The V end was cut by 6 bases, the J end by 5 bases, with 7 bases between. Germline V gene sequence: CDR1 MNHNS, CDR2 SASEGT. CDR3 sequence reads: CASSYSETQYF. In DNA form, the CDR3 reads TGTGCCAGCAGCTACTCGGAGACCCAGTACTTC.

Note on this clonotype: This could be a read error, since a much larger clone is one nucleotide away. The chain couples TRBV11-2 to TRBJ2-5; 8 bases map to TRBD2. Looked up from germline, CDR1 is SGHAT and CDR2 is FQNNGV. The CDR3 is made up of 14 amino acids. DNA of the CDR3: TGTGTCAGCATCTTAAGCGGGGGACAAGAGACCCAGTACTTC. This codes for CVSILSGGQETQYF.

For this clonotype: A read error may account for a junction end that differs from germline. The chain is built from TRBV6-6 and TRBJ2-2; TRBD2 might be the D (6 bases). The germline gives CDR1 MNHNY, CDR2 SVGAGI (reference sequence). The CDR3 runs 16 residues. Here the CDR3 DNA reads TGTGCCAGCAGCCCTGCCGGGACTCCGAATACTGGGGAGCCGTTTTTT. Its translation: CASSPAGTPNTGEPFF.

As to this clonotype: The junction departs from germline at one end; a sequencing error may be responsible. The chain has TRBV4-3 and TRBJ2-1; D remains ambiguous. Germline V lookup: CDR1 LGHNA, CDR2 YSLEER. The CDR3 extends over 16 amino acids. The CDR3 region has the DNA TGCGCCAGCAACCAAGATCACTACTCAGAATACAATGAGCAGTTATTC. Amino acids: CASNQDHYSEYNEQLF.

Points on this clonotype: With a much larger clone just one base away, this may be a read error. No conserved phenylalanine or tryptophan is present at the end of the CDR3, so a read error is the likely explanation. Written as DNA, the CDR3 is TGTGCCTGGAGTGTAGTCCCCGGGAAAGGGGAGCTGTTTCTT. This sequence encodes CAWSVVPGKGELFL. V usage is TRBV30 and J usage is TRBJ2-2; perhaps TRBD2 as D (5 bases). Germline V CDR1 and CDR2: GTSNPN, SVGIG (reference sequence). The CDR3 length is 14 residues. Trimming took off 0 bases at V and 8 bases at J, with 13 bases between the two ends.

The sample holds one count of this clonotype. This CDR3 fails to terminate in the conserved phenylalanine or tryptophan, so it likely reflects a read error. J is TRBJ2-2 and V is TRBV12-3 or TRBV12-4; 11 positions match TRBD2. The CDR3 length is 15 residues. The CDR3 coding sequence is TGTGCCAGCACCCTGACTAGCGGGAACACGGGGGAGCTGTTTTGT. It translates to CASTLTSGNTGELFC.

This clonotype was recorded only once. The J gene is TRBJ1-2, the V gene TRBV29-1; D is undetermined. The CDR3 spans 13 residues. Germline-derived CDR1 and CDR2 are SQVTM and ANQGSEA. Trimming removed 6 bases at V and 3 bases at J, with 14 bases between. The CDR3 nucleotides read TGCAGCGTATATCTTGCTCGCTACTATGGCTACACCTTC. It yields the protein CSVYLARYYGYTF.

On this clonotype: Germline and junction disagree at one end, which may indicate a read error. The chain links TRBV7-8 to TRBJ2-7; possibly TRBD2 for D (5 bases). Germline V gene data show CDR1 as SGHVS and CDR2 as FQNEAQ. This CDR3 is built from 13 residues. DNA for the CDR3: TGTGCCAGCAGCTCGACTCTCGACTACGAGCAGTATTTC. It yields the protein CASSSTLDYEQYF.

Only a few counts were recorded for this clonotype. At one boundary the junction diverges from the germline segment, which might be a read error. V and J are TRBV11-2 and TRBJ2-5; D unclear. The CDR3 runs to 15 residues. In germline, CDR1 is SGHAT, CDR2 FQNNGV. The CDR3 region has the DNA TGTGCCAGCAGCCCCGTCGGGCTAGTCCCTGAAACCCAGTGCTTC. It specifies CASSPVGLVPETQCF.

This chain links TRBV4-2 with TRBJ2-1; 8 bases match TRBD2. The CDR3 runs 15 residues. The trim removed 4 bases at V and 6 bases at J, leaving 8 bases unmatched. The germline V gene has CDR1 LGHNA and CDR2 YNFKEQ. CDR3 sequence (DNA): TGTGCCAGCAGCCGAGAAGCGGGAGAACGCAATGAGCAGTTCTTC. It translates to CASSREAGERNEQFF.

Turning to this clonotype: An end of the junction differs from the germline gene, which may be a read error. The CDR3 DNA is TGTCCCATCACTGAGGAACAGCCATGGACCATTGAGCAGTTCTTC. Residues: CPITEEQPWTIEQFF. The chain joins TRBV10-3 to TRBJ2-1; D is unresolved. The CDR3 has 15 amino acids. Germline CDR1 reads ENHRY; CDR2 reads SYGVKD.

Notes on this clonotype: Possible read error: a much larger clone is one base away. The chain recombines TRBV28 with TRBJ2-3; 8 bases align to TRBD2. Looked up from germline, CDR1 is MDHEN and CDR2 is SYDVKM. The CDR3 contains 15 residues. CDR3 amino acids: CDSSLGGLVTDTQYF. CDR3 in DNA: TGTGACAGCAGTTTGGGGGGACTAGTCACAGATACGCAGTATTTT.

As concerns this clonotype: It is likely a read error, because the conserved phenylalanine at the end of the CDR3 is missing. This chain connects TRBV28 to TRBJ1-5; no reliable D call. Germline lookup yields CDR1 MDHEN and CDR2 SYDVKM. This CDR3 is 13 amino acids long. The CDR3, as DNA: TGTGTCAGCAGTAGTAACGTGGGTCAGCCCCAGCATTAT. It specifies CVSSSNVGQPQHY.